These 10 T cell receptor beta chains came from one sample sequenced in a study of CD8+CD57+ T cells in acquired aplastic anemia. The TCR beta profiling, which covered VDJ combination and CDR3 sequence, was carried out using genomic DNA as the template. Each CDR3 protein is one row after TCRdb ran MiXCR on the reads. This table has 120,000 or so distinct CDR3 sequences, over 30% appearing once. Patients sequenced had flow cytometry evidence of CD8+CD57+ cell expansion. The sequenced sample was sorted CD4+, CD8+, or CD8+CD57+ T cells (not recorded which) from PBMCs. The receptors derive from a human donor with aplastic anemia.

The V gene is TRBV15, the J gene TRBJ2-7; D ambiguous. The CDR3 is made up of 15 amino acids. Germline V gene data show CDR1 as LNHNV and CDR2 as YYDKDF (reference sequence). V shed 1 base and J shed 5 bases, with 15 bases lying between them. CDR3 nucleotide sequence: TGTGCCACCAGCAGAGGGACCCCAGGAAGACACGAGCAGTACTTC. Translating gives CATSRGTPGRHEQYF.

The chain employs TRBV2 and TRBJ1-5; D unclear. The CDR3 runs to 14 residues. The V gene lost 11 bases and the J gene lost 0 bases, with 14 bases spanning the gap. Looked up from germline, CDR1 is SNHLY and CDR2 is FYNNEI. The CDR3 here is CASRWANSNQPQHF. The CDR3 nucleotides read TGTGCCTCGAGGTGGGCCAATAGCAATCAGCCCCAGCATTTT.

This clonotype turned up a few times. This chain connects TRBV3-1 to TRBJ1-5, with D hard to call. The ends were cut back, 0 bases at V and 6 bases at J, with 12 bases in the middle. Germline CDR1 is LGHDT and CDR2 is YNNKEL (reference sequence). The CDR3 runs to 15 residues. CDR3 protein: CASSQDRGLSQPQHF. In DNA form, the CDR3 reads TGTGCCAGCAGCCAAGATCGGGGTTTGAGTCAGCCCCAGCATTTT.

This clonotype has at least ten counts. The genes are TRBV9 and TRBJ1-6, with a tentative D call TRBD1 (5 bases). V was pared by 0 bases and J by 4 bases, with 8 bases between. The CDR3 sequence is 15 residues long. From germline, CDR1 is SGDLS and CDR2 YYNGEE. The chain's CDR3 is CASSVEAGYNSPLHF. The CDR3 nucleotides read TGTGCCAGCAGCGTAGAGGCAGGGTATAATTCACCCCTCCACTTT.

Turning to this clonotype: This may stem from a read error, because a much larger clone lies one nucleotide away. The chain has TRBV20-1 and TRBJ1-5, with TRBD1 matching over 11 bases. The CDR3 totals 17 residues. CDR1 and CDR2 (germline): DFQATT, SNEGSKA (reference sequence). Unmatched junction bases numbered 8, after V lost 4 bases and J lost 0 bases. CDR3 bases: TGCAGTGCTACCGGGACAGGGGGTTTACTTAGCAATCAGCCCCAGCATTTT. It yields the protein CSATGTGGLLSNQPQHF.

The sample holds one count of this clonotype. DNA for the CDR3: TGTGCCACGGGGACTAATGAGCAGTTCTTC. It codes for CATGTNEQFF. The chain carries TRBV2 and TRBJ2-1; possible D gene TRBD2, 6 bases. Germline V CDR1 and CDR2: SNHLY, FYNNEI. V was trimmed by 10 bases and J by 7 bases, leaving 8 bases between them. CDR3 length equals 10 residues. The whole variable domain, filled in from reference TRBV2 and TRBJ2-1, reads EPEVTQTPSHQVTQMGQEVILRCVPISNHLYFYWYRQILGQKVEFLVSFYNNEISEKSEIFDDQFSVERPDGSNFTLKIRSTKLEDSAMYFCATGTNEQFFGPGTRLTVL.

Points on this clonotype: Possible read error: a much larger clone is one base away. The chain recombines TRBV6-2 or TRBV6-3 with TRBJ2-5; D possibly corresponds to TRBD2 (5 bases). Germline V gene data show CDR1 as MNHEY and CDR2 as SVGEGT. This CDR3 has 13 amino acids. CDR3 nucleotides: TGTGCCAGCAGTCCGGTTCGGGAAGAGACCCAGCACTTC. This gives the protein CASSPVREETQHF.

At least ten counts were recorded for this clonotype. The genes are TRBV9 and TRBJ2-5; maybe TRBD2 (6 bases). Trimming stripped 0 bases from V and 9 bases from J, with 6 bases between. Germline V CDR1 and CDR2: SGDLS, YYNGEE. The CDR3 totals 11 residues. CDR3 region: CASSVGGAQYF. The CDR3 DNA reads as TGTGCCAGCAGCGTAGGCGGGGCCCAGTACTTC. Based on the CDR3 plus reference TRBV9 and TRBJ2-5, the full variable domain is DSGVTQTPKHLITATGQRVTLRCSPRSGDLSVYWYQQSLDQGLQFLIQYYNGEERAKGNILERFSAQQFPDLHSELNLSSLELGDSALYFCASSVGGAQYFGPGTRLLVL.

The chain is built from TRBV3-1 and TRBJ1-1, with D unclear. This CDR3 has 13 amino acids. The V and J ends lost 4 bases and 3 bases respectively, with 9 bases between them. Germline CDR1 LGHDT, CDR2 YNNKEL (reference sequence). CDR3 DNA: TGTGCCAGCAGCCTTAAGATGGACACTGAAGCTTTCTTT. Amino acid sequence: CASSLKMDTEAFF. Full variable domain (remainder filled in from reference TRBV3-1 and TRBJ1-1): DTAVSQTPKYLVTQMGNDKSIKCEQNLGHDTMYWYKQDSKKFLKIMFSYNNKELIINETVPNRFSPKSPDKAHLNLHINSLELGDSAVYFCASSLKMDTEAFFGQGTRLTVV.

The chain recombines TRBV2 with TRBJ1-1; D gene ambiguous. The V gene lost 4 bases and the J gene lost 1 base, with 13 bases spanning the gap. Germline V lookup: CDR1 SNHLY, CDR2 FYNNEI. The CDR3 has 15 residues. The DNA of the CDR3 is TGTGCCAGCAGTGGCCCCGGTGGCAAGAACACTGAAGCTTTCTTT. Translation gives CASSGPGGKNTEAFF. Combining the CDR3 with reference TRBV2 and TRBJ1-1 gives the whole variable domain EPEVTQTPSHQVTQMGQEVILRCVPISNHLYFYWYRQILGQKVEFLVSFYNNEISEKSEIFDDQFSVERPDGSNFTLKIRSTKLEDSAMYFCASSGPGGKNTEAFFGQGTRLTVV.